A selection of T cell receptor beta chains follows, all from one sample in a study of cytomegalovirus exposure and HLA in healthy donors. Profiling relied on immunoSEQ multiplex PCR, and the TCRdb table lists in-frame clones only, not all of them. The repertoire consists of roughly 150,000 clones, with approximately 71% occurring once and the leading ten covering 10%. The sample taken for sequencing was PBMCs. These receptors all stem from a young man in good health and CMV-seropositive. The CDR3 runs from the conserved cysteine through the conserved F or W. D genes are given only for firm matches. The size of a clone is reported for some rows only, either as once, few or many, or as a class for expanded clones.

clone size: NA; V gene: TRBV19; D gene: NA; J gene: TRBJ1-2; CDR3 length: 12; CDR3 protein: CASSMTAYGYTF; CDR3 DNA: TGTGCCAGTAGTATGACAGCGTATGGCTACACCTTC
clone size: once; V gene: TRBV10-3; D gene: TRBD1; J gene: TRBJ2-7; CDR3 length: 15; CDR3 protein: CAISEGQGRSYEQYF; CDR3 DNA: TGTGCCATCAGTGAGGGACAGGGAAGGTCCTACGAGCAGTACTTC
clone size: NA; V gene: TRBV4-2; D gene: NA; J gene: TRBJ1-2; CDR3 length: 16; CDR3 protein: CASSQDPRTESYGYTF; CDR3 DNA: TGTGCCAGCAGCCAAGATCCAAGAACAGAGTCCTATGGCTACACCTTC
clone size: few; V gene: TRBV5-4; D gene: NA; J gene: TRBJ2-7; CDR3 length: 15; CDR3 protein: CASSLGRDWTYEQYF; CDR3 DNA: TGTGCCAGCAGCTTGGGCCGGGACTGGACCTACGAGCAGTACTTC
clone size: few; V gene: TRBV9; D gene: NA; J gene: TRBJ1-2; CDR3 length: 15; CDR3 protein: CASSVNWVGPYGYTF; CDR3 DNA: TGTGCCAGCAGCGTAAATTGGGTGGGGCCCTATGGCTACACCTTC
clone size: NA; V gene: TRBV9; D gene: NA; J gene: TRBJ1-5; CDR3 length: 14; CDR3 protein: CASSVGDSNQPQHF; CDR3 DNA: TGTGCCAGCAGCGTAGGAGATAGCAATCAGCCCCAGCATTTT
clone size: NA; V gene: TRBV7-3; D gene: NA; J gene: TRBJ2-4; CDR3 length: 15; CDR3 protein: CASSLGGGGKNIQYF; CDR3 DNA: TGTGCCAGCAGCTTAGGGGGAGGGGGCAAAAACATTCAGTACTTC
clone size: few; V gene: TRBV5-1; D gene: TRBD2; J gene: TRBJ2-1; CDR3 length: 15; CDR3 protein: CASSRGASGNNEQFF; CDR3 DNA: TGCGCCAGCTCGCGGGGGGCTAGCGGTAACAATGAGCAGTTCTTC
clone size: NA; V gene: TRBV5-5; D gene: NA; J gene: TRBJ1-4; CDR3 length: 16; CDR3 protein: CASSLGGQGRVEKLFF; CDR3 DNA: TGTGCCAGCAGCTTGGGGGGCCAGGGAAGGGTTGAAAAACTGTTTTTT
clone size: NA; V gene: TRBV5-4; D gene: NA; J gene: TRBJ1-1; CDR3 length: 14; CDR3 protein: CASSRDTDALEAFF; CDR3 DNA: TGTGCCAGCAGCCGGGACACGGATGCCCTAGAAGCTTTCTTT
clone size: NA; V gene: TRBV6-5; D gene: NA; J gene: TRBJ2-7; CDR3 length: 14; CDR3 protein: CASSYSSYTYEQYF; CDR3 DNA: TGTGCCAGCAGTTACTCGAGTTATACCTACGAGCAGTACTTC
clone size: NA; V gene: TRBV7-9; D gene: NA; J gene: TRBJ2-7; CDR3 length: 14; CDR3 protein: CASSPRTPSYEQYF; CDR3 DNA: TGTGCCAGCAGCCCAAGGACACCGTCCTACGAGCAGTACTTC
clone size: NA; V gene: TRBV21-1; D gene: NA; J gene: TRBJ2-2; CDR3 length: 17; CDR3 protein: CASSNGLAGGPTGELFF; CDR3 DNA: TGTGCCAGCAGCAATGGACTAGCGGGAGGGCCGACCGGGGAGCTGTTTTTT
clone size: NA; V gene: TRBV28; D gene: NA; J gene: TRBJ2-7; CDR3 length: 12; CDR3 protein: CASSNRVYEQYF; CDR3 DNA: TGTGCCAGCAGCAACAGAGTCTACGAGCAGTACTTC
clone size: few; V gene: TRBV4-2; D gene: TRBD2; J gene: TRBJ2-1; CDR3 length: 16; CDR3 protein: CASSQAAGASYNEQFF; CDR3 DNA: TGTGCCAGCAGCCAAGCAGCGGGAGCCTCCTACAATGAGCAGTTCTTC
clone size: once; V gene: TRBV11-1; D gene: NA; J gene: TRBJ1-2; CDR3 length: 14; CDR3 protein: CASSLEAGDYGYTF; CDR3 DNA: TGTGCCAGCAGCTTAGAAGCGGGGGACTATGGCTACACCTTC
clone size: NA; V gene: TRBV5-1; D gene: NA; J gene: TRBJ1-2; CDR3 length: 13; CDR3 protein: CASSLEDVYGYTF; CDR3 DNA: TGCGCCAGCAGCCTCGAGGATGTCTATGGCTACACCTTC
clone size: NA; V gene: TRBV27; D gene: NA; J gene: TRBJ2-7; CDR3 length: 13; CDR3 protein: CASSFAGAYEQYF; CDR3 DNA: TGTGCCAGCAGTTTTGCAGGTGCCTACGAGCAGTACTTC
clone size: NA; V gene: TRBV4-2; D gene: NA; J gene: TRBJ2-7; CDR3 length: 14; CDR3 protein: CASSATLGNYEQYF; CDR3 DNA: TGTGCCAGCAGTGCCACACTAGGGAACTACGAGCAGTACTTC
clone size: NA; V gene: TRBV6-5; D gene: NA; J gene: TRBJ1-1; CDR3 length: 15; CDR3 protein: CASSYSLEGNTEAFF; CDR3 DNA: TGTGCCAGCAGTTACTCCCTGGAGGGGAACACTGAAGCTTTCTTT
clone size: NA; V gene: TRBV7-8; D gene: NA; J gene: TRBJ2-7; CDR3 length: 15; CDR3 protein: CASSPRTASSYEQYF; CDR3 DNA: TGTGCCAGCAGCCCCAGGACAGCAAGCTCCTACGAGCAGTACTTC
clone size: few; V gene: TRBV15; D gene: NA; J gene: TRBJ1-3; CDR3 length: 19; CDR3 protein: CATSRDLFEAGGLGNTIYF; CDR3 DNA: TGTGCCACCAGCAGAGATCTGTTTGAGGCGGGAGGCCTGGGAAACACCATATATTTT
clone size: NA; V gene: TRBV11-3; D gene: TRBD2; J gene: TRBJ2-2; CDR3 length: 16; CDR3 protein: CASSLGLAGATGELFF; CDR3 DNA: TGTGCCAGCAGCTTAGGACTAGCGGGAGCCACCGGGGAGCTGTTTTTT
clone size: NA; V gene: TRBV28; D gene: TRBD1; J gene: TRBJ2-4; CDR3 length: 12; CDR3 protein: CATGTAGNIQYF; CDR3 DNA: TGTGCCACTGGGACAGCCGGCAACATTCAGTACTTC
clone size: NA; V gene: TRBV19; D gene: NA; J gene: TRBJ1-5; CDR3 length: 14; CDR3 protein: CASSIAGGNQPQHF; CDR3 DNA: TGTGCCAGTAGTATCGCTGGCGGGAATCAGCCCCAGCATTTT
clone size: NA; V gene: TRBV7-2; D gene: TRBD2; J gene: TRBJ2-5; CDR3 length: 16; CDR3 protein: CASSNLAGGPSETQYF; CDR3 DNA: TGTGCCAGCAGTAACTTAGCGGGAGGGCCCTCTGAGACCCAGTACTTC
clone size: NA; V gene: TRBV6-6; D gene: TRBD2; J gene: TRBJ2-3; CDR3 length: 14; CDR3 protein: CASSLGGETDTQYF; CDR3 DNA: TGTGCCAGCAGTTTGGGGGGGGAGACAGATACGCAGTATTTT